The 24 T cell receptor beta chains below come from one sample, sequenced in a study of T cells expressing NK-cell markers. TCRdb re-called the 5' RACE reads; every CDR3 protein appears as one record, without DNA. Its table records approximately 380,000 distinct CDR3 sequences. The sample was blood T cells: a sorted CD56 or NKG2C T cell subset, CD4+ or CD8+ T cells, or bulk PBMC T cells (not recorded which). The receptors stem from a man aged 18 to 69 in good health.

The genes are TRBV6-1 and TRBJ2-4; TCRdb names TRBD1, which stays unverified in the absence of DNA. Germline CDR1 MNHNS, CDR2 SASEGT. The CDR3 length is 13 residues. CDR3: CAVQGVTKNIQYF.

The rearrangement links TRBV15 to TRBJ1-2; TCRdb names TRBD1, which stays unverified in the absence of DNA. This CDR3 comprises 14 residues. CDR1 is LNHNV, CDR2 YYDKDF, per germline (reference sequence). CDR3 loop: CATSRGTGGSGYTF.

The gene calls are TRBV20-1 and TRBJ2-1; TCRdb's D gene call, TRBD1, goes unchecked for lack of DNA. Per the germline V gene, CDR1 is DFQATT and CDR2 is SNEGSKA (reference sequence). CDR3 length equals 11 residues. CDR3 region: CSTGQGDEQFF.

The rearrangement uses TRBV11-1 and TRBJ2-3; the TCRdb D gene call, TRBD1, has no DNA to confirm it. The CDR3 sequence is 17 residues long. The germline gives CDR1 SGHAT, CDR2 FQDESV (reference sequence). CDR3 residues: CASSLFSGAASTDTQYF.

V gene TRBV7-9 combines with J gene TRBJ1-1; the D gene TCRdb calls, TRBD1, cannot be checked with no DNA. Germline V gives CDR1 SEHNR, CDR2 FQNEAQ (reference sequence). There are 15 residues in the CDR3. The CDR3: CASRDGTGVNTEAFF.

V gene TRBV12-3 or TRBV12-4 combines with J gene TRBJ2-2; the TCRdb call, TRBD1, lacks DNA for checking. The CDR3 is 14 amino acids. The CDR3 reads CASSLPGYDGELFF.

The CDR3: CAISGQNTEAFF. The chain employs TRBV10-3 and TRBJ1-1; TCRdb indicates TRBD1, and absent DNA this call remains unverified. This CDR3 has 12 residues. Per germline, CDR1 ENHRY and CDR2 SYGVKD.

The J gene is TRBJ2-7, the V gene TRBV6-1; checking the TCRdb D call of TRBD1 is not possible without DNA. Germline V gives CDR1 MNHNS, CDR2 SASEGT. CDR3 size: 15 residues. Here the CDR3 reads CASTPNQGIRYEQYF.

The chain combines TRBV28 with TRBJ2-4; the D gene TCRdb calls, TRBD2, cannot be checked with no DNA. The germline gives CDR1 MDHEN, CDR2 SYDVKM. The CDR3 consists of 16 residues. The CDR3 loop reads CASALGTNLAKNIQYF. The full variable domain, completed using reference TRBV28 and TRBJ2-4, is DVKVTQSSRYLVKRTGEKVFLECVQDMDHENMFWYRQDPGLGLRLIYFSYDVKMKEKGDIPEGYSVSREKKERFSLILESASTNQTSMYLCASALGTNLAKNIQYFGAGTRLSVL.

V and J are TRBV29-1 and TRBJ2-1; TCRdb picks TRBD1, but there is no DNA to check that call. The CDR3 extends over 13 amino acids. Germline CDR1 is SQVTM and CDR2 is ANQGSEA. This CDR3 reads CSAVLTGFNEQFF.

The chain joins TRBV28 to TRBJ1-5; TCRdb reports TRBD1, a call that lacks DNA to check it against. The V gene's germline CDR1 is MDHEN and CDR2 SYDVKM. The CDR3 spans 11 residues. Here the CDR3 reads CASSLGTAQHF.

The chain recombines TRBV6-6 with TRBJ2-5; the TCRdb call, TRBD2, lacks DNA for checking. CDR1 is MNHNY and CDR2 is SVGAGI in the germline V gene (reference sequence). The CDR3 has 13 residues. The CDR3 loop reads CASQYRRQETQYF.

The chain links TRBV20-1 to TRBJ1-2; lacking DNA, the TRBD1 call made by TCRdb goes unchecked. Looked up from germline, CDR1 is DFQATT and CDR2 is SNEGSKA (reference sequence). This CDR3 has 13 residues. CDR3 protein: CSASYGQDYGYTF.

The V gene is TRBV5-8, the J gene TRBJ1-1. Germline assignment: CDR1 SGHTS and CDR2 YDEGEE. The CDR3 is 17 amino acids. The CDR3 is CASSPHYNWQMNTEAFF.

The chain links TRBV3-1 to TRBJ2-7. Looked up from germline, CDR1 is LGHDT and CDR2 is YNNKEL (reference sequence). This CDR3 comprises 14 residues. CDR3 loop: CASSPTFTSYEQYF.

This chain uses TRBV20-1 with TRBJ2-7; TCRdb proposes TRBD1, but this gene call is untestable without DNA. The CDR3 runs to 13 residues. Germline values: CDR1 DFQATT, CDR2 SNEGSKA (reference sequence). Here the CDR3 reads CSAGDTLTYEQYF.

CDR3 sequence: CASSYTRTGNGYTF. This chain connects TRBV27 to TRBJ1-2; TCRdb selects TRBD1, and the lack of DNA leaves this call unchecked. Germline CDR1 reads MNHEY; CDR2 reads SMNVEV (reference sequence). This CDR3 is 14 amino acids long.

The J gene is TRBJ2-3, the V gene TRBV11-2; without DNA, the TCRdb call of TRBD1 cannot be checked. Germline lookup yields CDR1 SGHAT and CDR2 FQNNGV. The CDR3 totals 18 residues. This CDR3 is CASSSYGTGAFVTDTQYF.

This chain uses TRBV7-7 with TRBJ2-5; TCRdb indicates TRBD1, and absent DNA this call remains unverified. Germline V gene sequence: CDR1 SSHAT, CDR2 FNYEAQ (reference sequence). This CDR3 spans 14 amino acids. The CDR3 loop reads CASSLLQGAETQYF.

The rearrangement uses TRBV9 and TRBJ1-1; TCRdb's D gene call, TRBD1, goes unchecked for lack of DNA. Germline CDR1 SGDLS, CDR2 YYNGEE. The CDR3 is 14 residues long. CDR3 sequence: CASSVSLRETEAFF.

The CDR3 loop reads CASSSMGWETQYF. This chain joins TRBV7-9 and TRBJ2-5. CDR3 length equals 13 residues. CDR1 and CDR2 from the germline V gene are SEHNR and FQNEAQ (reference sequence).

The gene calls are TRBV19 and TRBJ2-7. The CDR3 consists of 14 residues. The germline CDR1 and CDR2 sequences are LNHDA and SQIVND (reference sequence). CDR3: CASSIEAEDYEQYF.

The V call is TRBV27, the J call TRBJ1-2; TCRdb calls TRBD1, which cannot be checked without DNA. Germline V gene sequence: CDR1 MNHEY, CDR2 SMNVEV (reference sequence). This CDR3 region has 12 residues. This CDR3 reads CASSFDRVGYTF.

V is TRBV6-1 and J is TRBJ2-3; TCRdb calls TRBD1, which cannot be checked without DNA. Germline CDR1 reads MNHNS; CDR2 reads SASEGT. The CDR3 is made up of 14 amino acids. The CDR3 loop is CASKVDRATDTQYF.